What follows is one TCR beta chain and its context. Its specificity is not known. This sample was included in a study of response to subunit inactivated influenza vaccine. Findings and caveats of the study: Authors suggested each seasonal flu vaccination may recruit only limited numbers of new T cells.

V trimming: 3 bases; J trimming: 8 bases; junction bases outside the gene matches: 8. Germline V lookup: CDR1 LGHDT, CDR2 YNNKEL (reference sequence). CDR3 length: 16 amino acids. TCRdb re-derived calls from the RT-PCR reads in MiXCR, one entry per CDR3 protein. Of about 830,000 distinct CDR3 sequences in the sample, around a sixth were seen once. The source is a man aged 50-60 years who received an inactivated influenza vaccine. The genes are TRBV3-1 and TRBJ2-1; TRBD1 matches at 12 bases. Sequences were derived from PBMCs from blood, sampled roughly 5 days after vaccination. The CDR3 nucleotides read TGTGCCAGCAGCCATCCTCCAGGGACAGGGGGCGATGAGCAGTTCTTC. Translation: CASSHPPGTGGDEQFF.